These 21 T cell receptor beta chains came from one sample sequenced in a study of PD-L1 blockade in urothelial cancer. Measured with immunoSEQ multiplex PCR; TCRdb has only the in-frame clones, and not every one. The profile shows 60,000 to 85,000 clones, approximately 90% of them singletons. Sample: PBMCs, taken around atezolizumab (anti-PD-L1) treatment. The receptors come from a woman between 65 and 79 years old with urothelial cancer.

This chain joins TRBV7-2 and TRBJ1-4, with D perhaps matching TRBD1 (6 bases). This CDR3 comprises 16 residues. V lost 5 bases, J lost 6 bases, and 19 bases lay in between. Germline assignment: CDR1 SGHTA and CDR2 FQGNSA. CDR3 sequence reads: CASSLSGGLGYEKLFF. CDR3 sequence (DNA): TGTGCCAGCAGCCTTAGCGGGGGCTTGGGATATGAAAAACTGTTTTTT.

J is TRBJ2-1 and V is TRBV5-4; unclear D gene. Trimming removed 8 bases from V and 0 bases from J, with 15 bases in between. Germline V gene data show CDR1 as SGHNT and CDR2 as YYREEE (reference sequence). This CDR3 comprises 15 residues. The CDR3 coding sequence is TGTGCCAGGATTCCAGCAGGAAGCTCCTACAATGAGCAGTTCTTC. This gives the protein CARIPAGSSYNEQFF.

In this sample, this clone turned up a few times. J is TRBJ1-4 and V is TRBV6-5; D uncertain. This CDR3 has 15 amino acids. From germline, CDR1 is MNHEY and CDR2 SVGAGI. With 6 bases removed from V and 5 bases from J, the gap between germline ends came to 16 bases. In DNA, the CDR3 is TGTGCCAGCAGCTCCGCGACGGAGCGAAATGAAAAACTGTTTTTT. This sequence encodes CASSSATERNEKLFF.

The rearrangement joins TRBV19 to TRBJ2-1; a weak D match, TRBD1 (6 bases). Germline V gives CDR1 LNHDA, CDR2 SQIVND (reference sequence). V was clipped by 7 bases and J by 9 bases, with 25 bases between them. There are 16 residues in the CDR3. This chain's CDR3 is CASNEGGTQIVGEQFF. In nucleotides, the CDR3 is TGTGCCAGTAACGAAGGTGGGACACAGATCGTAGGTGAGCAGTTCTTC.

V is TRBV5-1 and J is TRBJ1-5, with a tentative D call TRBD1 (5 bases). CDR1 is SGHRS and CDR2 is YFSETQ in the germline V gene. V was pared by 1 base and J by 3 bases, with 8 bases between. CDR3 size: 14 residues. The CDR3 loop reads CASSLLGDNQPQHF. In nucleotides, the CDR3 is TGCGCCAGCAGCTTGCTAGGGGACAATCAGCCCCAGCATTTT.

In this sample, this clone turned up a few times. The chain uses TRBV7-8 and TRBJ1-2; D remains ambiguous. Deletions cut 6 bases from V and 6 bases from J, with 11 bases between. CDR1 is SGHVS, CDR2 FQNEAQ, per germline. The length of the CDR3 is 12 residues. This CDR3 reads CASSSGFDGYTF. The CDR3, as DNA: TGTGCCAGCAGTTCCGGTTTTGATGGCTACACCTTC.

The rearrangement joins TRBV30 to TRBJ2-1; TRBD2 matches at 10 bases. This CDR3 spans 14 amino acids. Germline values: CDR1 GTSNPN, CDR2 SVGIG (reference sequence). The trim removed 1 base at V and 7 bases at J, leaving 4 bases unmatched. The DNA of the CDR3 is TGTGCCTGGAGTGGGCTAGCGGGAGAAAATGAGCAGTTCTTC. It is translated as CAWSGLAGENEQFF. Supplemented by reference TRBV30 and TRBJ2-1, the full variable domain reads SQTIHQWPATLVQPVGSPLSLECTVEGTSNPNLYWYRQAAGRGLQLLFYSVGIGQISSEVPQNLSASRPQDRQFILSSKKLLLSDSGFYLCAWSGLAGENEQFFGPGTRLTVL.

The chain links TRBV7-9 to TRBJ2-7; TRBD2 matches 14 bases. CDR3 length: 16 residues. Germline V gives CDR1 SEHNR, CDR2 FQNEAQ (reference sequence). J lost 3 bases, V lost 5 bases, and 6 bases had no gene match. CDR3 bases: TGTGCCAGCAGCCAGGGGACTAGCGGGAGTTTCTACGAGCAGTACTTC. Translation: CASSQGTSGSFYEQYF.

The CDR3 spells CASSQQGLAGGVNIQYF. The CDR3 coding sequence is TGCGCCAGCAGCCAACAGGGACTAGCGGGGGGGGTAAACATTCAGTACTTC. The gene calls are TRBV4-1 and TRBJ2-4, with 16 bases fitting TRBD2. The junction had 4 bases not matched to a gene; V was cut back by 2 bases and J by 6 bases. CDR3 length: 17 residues. From germline, CDR1 is MGHRA and CDR2 YSYEKL.

The genes are TRBV21-1 and TRBJ2-7; the listed D gene, TRBD2, was not tested against the DNA. TRBV21-1 is assigned pseudogene status. The CDR3 consists of 12 residues. The CDR3 loop is CASSKYLHEQYF. The CDR3 region has the DNA TGTGCCAGCAGCAAATACTTACACGAGCAGTACTTC.

The V gene is TRBV15, the J gene TRBJ2-1, with 7 bases fitting TRBD1. Trimming took 0 bases from V and 3 from J; bases not matched to a gene: 2. The germline CDR1 and CDR2 sequences are LNHNV and YYDKDF (reference sequence). The CDR3 is 15 residues long. The CDR3 here is CATSREGTDYNEQFF. The CDR3 DNA is TGTGCCACCAGCAGAGAAGGGACAGACTACAATGAGCAGTTCTTC.

J is TRBJ2-3 and V is TRBV6-5, with no clear D. Germline V gene data show CDR1 as MNHEY and CDR2 as SVGAGI. This CDR3 contains 14 residues. Between the trimmed V and J ends, which lost 5 bases and 3 bases, there was a span of 12 bases. The CDR3 is CASSSPLTTDTQYF. DNA for the CDR3: TGTGCCAGCAGTAGCCCCCTAACTACAGATACGCAGTATTTT.

The chain combines TRBV13 with TRBJ1-1; TRBD1 matches 7 bases. From germline, CDR1 is PRHDT and CDR2 FYEKMQ (reference sequence). J lost 3 bases, V lost 5 bases, and 15 bases had no gene match. The CDR3 length is 17 residues. The CDR3 DNA reads TGTGCCAGCAGCCCCCCCCAGACAGGGCTCGGGGACACTGAAGCTTTCTTT. Translating gives CASSPPQTGLGDTEAFF.

The chain carries TRBV9 and TRBJ1-2; D possibly corresponds to TRBD1 (5 bases). Germline V CDR1 and CDR2: SGDLS, YYNGEE. The CDR3 loop spans 16 amino acids. V gave up 4 bases and J gave up 6 bases, with 22 bases separating them. Here the CDR3 DNA reads TGTGCCAGCAGCCAACCCCCGACAGCTACTCCGAATGGCTACACCTTC. This gives the protein CASSQPPTATPNGYTF.

The rearrangement joins TRBV6-1 to TRBJ2-3; TRBD2 agrees at 10 bases. The length of the CDR3 is 15 residues. Germline V CDR1 and CDR2: MNHNS, SASEGT. Germline trimming cut 4 bases from V and 2 bases from J; bases unmatched to any gene: 3. The CDR3 DNA follows: TGTGCCAGCAGTGTTACTAGCGGGACCACAGATACGCAGTATTTT. Translated: CASSVTSGTTDTQYF.

The chain links TRBV6-4 to TRBJ1-2, with a possible D match to TRBD1 (5 bases). The CDR3 spans 16 residues. Germline CDR1 MRHNA, CDR2 SNTAGT. Trimming stripped 0 bases from V and 8 bases from J, with 19 bases between. The CDR3 reads CASSDSKRGRVGGYTF. DNA for the CDR3: TGTGCCAGCAGTGACTCGAAAAGGGGCAGGGTTGGCGGCTACACCTTC.

V is TRBV6-5 and J is TRBJ1-2; a possible D gene is TRBD1 (6 bases). The germline V gene encodes CDR1 MNHEY and CDR2 SVGAGI. Trimming took 2 bases from V and 5 from J, leaving 15 bases between them. The CDR3 contains 15 residues. CDR3 nucleotide sequence: TGTGCCAGCAGTTACACAAGCAGGGGAGTTTATGGCTACACCTTC. It specifies CASSYTSRGVYGYTF.

The CDR3, as DNA: TGTGCCAGCAGTGAAAGTTGGGGACAGGGGGCCTACACCTTC. Translating it yields CASSESWGQGAYTF. This chain uses TRBV2 with TRBJ1-2; 12 nucleotides match TRBD1. The CDR3 spans 14 residues. V was clipped by 2 bases and J by 10 bases; unmatched bases: 5. Germline V gives CDR1 SNHLY, CDR2 FYNNEI.

The chain employs TRBV7-2 and TRBJ2-1; 11 nucleotides align to TRBD1. The germline V gene encodes CDR1 SGHTA and CDR2 FQGNSA. V gave up 2 bases and J gave up 6 bases; unmatched junction bases: 9. There are 17 residues in the CDR3. The CDR3 here is CASSLSSWGTGGNEQFF. Written as DNA, the CDR3 is TGTGCCAGCAGCTTATCATCGTGGGGGACAGGGGGCAATGAGCAGTTCTTC.

The chain carries TRBV30 and TRBJ2-2, with D possibly being TRBD1 (6 bases). Trimming left V 3 bases short and J 3 bases short, with 11 bases between. This CDR3 has 14 amino acids. Germline CDR1 GTSNPN, CDR2 SVGIG (reference sequence). As DNA, the CDR3 is TGTGCCTGGAGCCTCACAGGGTACACCGGGGAGCTGTTTTTT. Protein product: CAWSLTGYTGELFF.

The V call is TRBV5-4, the J call TRBJ1-6; 9 positions agree with TRBD1. The CDR3 totals 15 residues. V shed 2 bases, J shed 7 bases, and the junction held 4 bases outside the gene matches. Germline lookup yields CDR1 SGHNT and CDR2 YYREEE (reference sequence). CDR3 coding DNA: TGTGCCAGCAGCTTAGACAGGGGGAGCAATTCACCCCTCCACTTT. It yields the protein CASSLDRGSNSPLHF.